This T cell receptor beta chain was identified in a study of shared clonotypes between healthy human individuals. Naive CD8 cells lacked CD45RO and underwent positive selection for CCR7, leaving out terminally differentiated effector memory CD45RA+ cells. CDR3 size: 12 residues. From germline, CDR1 is SEHNR and CDR2 FQNEAQ (reference sequence). The germline V and J ends were trimmed by 6 bases and 4 bases, with 8 bases remaining between them. Assay used: immunoSEQ multiplex PCR; TCRdb lists only in-frame clones, some missing. The table includes more than 2 million clones, 93% detected once. The specimen was naive CD8+ T cells from PBMCs. The V gene is TRBV7-9, the J gene TRBJ2-3; tentative D call: TRBD2 (5 bases). The sequence came from a young man in good health. Some clones in this sample may be carry-over from other donors' samples. The CDR3 nucleotides are TGTGCCAGCAGTAAGGAGGCAGATACGCAGTATTTT. It encodes CASSKEADTQYF. The full variable domain, with the rest looked up from reference TRBV7-9 and TRBJ2-3, is DTGVSQNPRHKITKRGQNVTFRCDPISEHNRLYWYRQTLGQGPEFLTYFQNEAQLEKSRLLSDRFSAERPKGSFSTLEIQRTEQGDSAMYLCASSKEADTQYFGPGTRLTVL.